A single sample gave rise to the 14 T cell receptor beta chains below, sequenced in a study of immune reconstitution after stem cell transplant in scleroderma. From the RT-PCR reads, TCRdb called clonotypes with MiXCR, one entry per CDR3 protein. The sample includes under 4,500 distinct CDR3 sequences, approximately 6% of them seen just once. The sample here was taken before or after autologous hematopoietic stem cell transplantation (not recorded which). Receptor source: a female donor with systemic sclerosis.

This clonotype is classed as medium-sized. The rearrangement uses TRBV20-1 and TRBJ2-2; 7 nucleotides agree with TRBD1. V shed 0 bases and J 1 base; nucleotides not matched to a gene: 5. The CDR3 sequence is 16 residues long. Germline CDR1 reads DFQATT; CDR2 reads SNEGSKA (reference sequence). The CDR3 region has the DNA TGCAGTGCTAGAGATGTTAGGGGGCTGAACACCGGGGAGCTGTTTTTT. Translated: CSARDVRGLNTGELFF.

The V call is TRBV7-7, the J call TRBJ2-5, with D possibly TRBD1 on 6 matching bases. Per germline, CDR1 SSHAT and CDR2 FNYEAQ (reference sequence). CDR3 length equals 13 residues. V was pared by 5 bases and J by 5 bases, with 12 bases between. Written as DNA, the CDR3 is TGTGCCAGCAGCGCACAGGGTTTGGAGACCCAGTACTTC. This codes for CASSAQGLETQYF.

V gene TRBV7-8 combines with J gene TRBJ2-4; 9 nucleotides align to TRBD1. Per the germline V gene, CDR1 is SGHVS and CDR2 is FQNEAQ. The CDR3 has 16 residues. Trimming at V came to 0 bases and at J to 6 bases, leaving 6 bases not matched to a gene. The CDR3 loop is CASSLARTGAGNIQYF. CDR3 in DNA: TGTGCCAGCAGCTTAGCGCGGACAGGGGCGGGAAACATTCAGTACTTC.

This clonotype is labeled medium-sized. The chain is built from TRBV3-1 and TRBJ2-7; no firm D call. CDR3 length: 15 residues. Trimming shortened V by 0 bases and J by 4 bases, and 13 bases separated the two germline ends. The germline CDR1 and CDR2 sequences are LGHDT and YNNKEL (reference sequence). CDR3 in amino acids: CASSQDLWGGYEQYF. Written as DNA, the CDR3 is TGTGCCAGCAGCCAAGATTTATGGGGTGGGTACGAGCAGTACTTC.

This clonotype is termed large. The chain's CDR3 is CASSLGGERVTDTQYF. The CDR3 DNA sequence: TGTGCCAGCAGCTTAGGAGGGGAGCGGGTCACAGATACGCAGTATTTT. This chain links TRBV7-9 with TRBJ2-3; D possibly corresponds to TRBD2 (6 bases). V was shortened by 1 base and J by 2 bases, with 13 bases between the two germline ends. The CDR3 runs to 16 residues. Germline-derived CDR1 and CDR2 are SEHNR and FQNEAQ (reference sequence).

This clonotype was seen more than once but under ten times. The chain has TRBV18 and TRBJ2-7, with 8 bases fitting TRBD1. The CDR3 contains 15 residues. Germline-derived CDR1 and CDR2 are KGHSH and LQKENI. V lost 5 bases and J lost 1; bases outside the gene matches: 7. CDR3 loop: CASSSGQGQSYEQYF. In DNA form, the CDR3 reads TGTGCCAGCTCATCTGGACAGGGCCAATCCTACGAGCAGTACTTC.

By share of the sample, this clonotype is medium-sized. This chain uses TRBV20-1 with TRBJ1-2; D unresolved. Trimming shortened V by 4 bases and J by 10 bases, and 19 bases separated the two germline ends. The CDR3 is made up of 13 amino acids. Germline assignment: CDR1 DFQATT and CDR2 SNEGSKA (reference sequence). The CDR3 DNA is TGCAGTGCTACAGCGCCGGGCCCCGGGTCCTACACCTTC. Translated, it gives CSATAPGPGSYTF.

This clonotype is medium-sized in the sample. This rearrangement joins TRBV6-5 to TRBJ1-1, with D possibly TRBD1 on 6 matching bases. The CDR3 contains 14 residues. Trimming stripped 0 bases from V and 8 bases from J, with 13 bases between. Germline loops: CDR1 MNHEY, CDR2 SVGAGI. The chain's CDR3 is CASSYSQGGSEAFF. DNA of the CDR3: TGTGCCAGCAGTTACTCTCAAGGGGGGTCCGAAGCTTTCTTT.

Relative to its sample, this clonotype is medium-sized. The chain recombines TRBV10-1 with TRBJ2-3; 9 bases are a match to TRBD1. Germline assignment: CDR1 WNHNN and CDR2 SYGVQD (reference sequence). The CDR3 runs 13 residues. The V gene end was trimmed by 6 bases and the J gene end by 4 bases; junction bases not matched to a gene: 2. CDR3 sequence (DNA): TGCGCCAGCAGCCGGGACAGGGCAGATACGCAGTATTTT. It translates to CASSRDRADTQYF.

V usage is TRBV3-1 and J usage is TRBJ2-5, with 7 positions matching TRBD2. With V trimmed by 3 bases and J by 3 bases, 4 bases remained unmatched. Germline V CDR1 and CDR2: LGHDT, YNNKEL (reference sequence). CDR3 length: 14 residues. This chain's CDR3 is CASSQGGLKETQYF. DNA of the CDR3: TGTGCCAGCAGCCAGGGGGGACTAAAAGAGACCCAGTACTTC.

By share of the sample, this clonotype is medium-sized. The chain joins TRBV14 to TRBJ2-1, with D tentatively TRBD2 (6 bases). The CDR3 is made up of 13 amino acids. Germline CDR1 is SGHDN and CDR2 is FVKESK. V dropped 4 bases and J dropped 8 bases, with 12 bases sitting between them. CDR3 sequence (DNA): TGTGCCAGCAGCCCAGGAGGGCGGTATGAGCAGTTCTTC. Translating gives CASSPGGRYEQFF.

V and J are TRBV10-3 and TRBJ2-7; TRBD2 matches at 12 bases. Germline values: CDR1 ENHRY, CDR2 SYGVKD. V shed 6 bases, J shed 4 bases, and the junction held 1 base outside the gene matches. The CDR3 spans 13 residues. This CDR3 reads CAIRGTSGYEQYF. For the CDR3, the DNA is TGTGCCATCAGGGGGACTAGCGGGTACGAGCAGTACTTC.

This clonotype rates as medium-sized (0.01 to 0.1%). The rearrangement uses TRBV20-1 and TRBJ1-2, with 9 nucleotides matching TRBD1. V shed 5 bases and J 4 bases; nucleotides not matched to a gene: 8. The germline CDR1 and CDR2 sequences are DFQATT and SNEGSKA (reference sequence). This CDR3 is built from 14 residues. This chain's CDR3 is CSASNRGPSYGYTF. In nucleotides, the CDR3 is TGCAGTGCTTCAAACAGGGGGCCTAGCTATGGCTACACCTTC.

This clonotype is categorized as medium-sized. CDR3 nucleotides: TGTGCCAGTAGTATCGGGTTCGGGAGCCCCCGGAAGGATGGCTACACCTTC. Protein: CASSIGFGSPRKDGYTF. The chain employs TRBV19 and TRBJ1-2; D gene ambiguous. The CDR3 is 17 amino acids. Germline-derived CDR1 and CDR2 are LNHDA and SQIVND (reference sequence). The germline V and J ends were trimmed by 3 bases and 6 bases, with 23 bases remaining between them.